The next 5 T cell receptor beta chains were all read from a single sample in a study of blood T cell repertoires in COVID-19. Sequencing was performed with immunoSEQ multiplex PCR; in TCRdb, only in-frame clones are kept and a portion is missing. The table lists approximately 200,000 clones, about 81% of them singletons. Sequenced input: peripheral blood. The receptors were sampled from a woman older than 75 with COVID-19, enrolled during active disease.

The J gene is TRBJ1-5, the V gene TRBV5-1, with D possibly TRBD1 on 5 matching bases. The CDR3 is made up of 13 amino acids. Germline V gene sequence: CDR1 SGHRS, CDR2 YFSETQ. Trimming shortened V by 2 bases and J by 6 bases, and 9 bases separated the two germline ends. CDR3 DNA sequence: TGCGCCAGCAGCTTAGACGACAGTCAGCCCCAGCATTTT. This sequence encodes CASSLDDSQPQHF.

This clone was observed a few times. The J gene is TRBJ1-2, the V gene TRBV14, with 7 nucleotides matching TRBD1. The CDR3 runs 15 residues. The V and J ends lost 1 base and 4 bases, in that order; junction bases with no gene match: 6. Germline CDR1 is SGHDN and CDR2 is FVKESK. The CDR3 DNA sequence: TGTGCCAGCAGCCAAGTGACAGGGTGGGCCTATGGCTACACCTTC. Translating it yields CASSQVTGWAYGYTF.

The CDR3 protein is CASSEPRTSTNEKLFF. In DNA, the CDR3 is TGTGCCAGCAGCGAACCTCGGACATCAACTAATGAAAAACTGTTTTTT. This chain uses TRBV7-9 with TRBJ1-4, with D possibly TRBD1 on 5 matching bases. The V end was cut by 5 bases, the J end by 0 bases, with 13 bases between. Germline V gene lookup returns CDR1 SEHNR and CDR2 FQNEAQ (reference sequence). The CDR3 contains 16 residues.

Only a few counts were recorded for this clone. V gene TRBV2 combines with J gene TRBJ1-2; D not certain. Germline-derived CDR1 and CDR2 are SNHLY and FYNNEI. This CDR3 has 13 residues. V dropped 4 bases and J dropped 8 bases, with 14 bases sitting between them. CDR3 sequence: CASSGEGRGGYTF. The DNA for the CDR3 is TGTGCCAGCAGTGGGGAAGGGAGAGGCGGCTACACCTTC. Drawing the rest from reference TRBV2 and TRBJ1-2, the complete variable domain is EPEVTQTPSHQVTQMGQEVILRCVPISNHLYFYWYRQILGQKVEFLVSFYNNEISEKSEIFDDQFSVERPDGSNFTLKIRSTKLEDSAMYFCASSGEGRGGYTFGSGTRLTVV.

This clone occurred once. The chain links TRBV19 to TRBJ2-2; 8 nucleotides align to TRBD1. CDR1 is LNHDA, CDR2 SQIVND, per germline (reference sequence). The trim removed 10 bases at V and 5 bases at J, leaving 12 bases unmatched. The CDR3 has 15 amino acids. The CDR3 loop reads CATQGRQGLTGELFF. CDR3 sequence (DNA): TGTGCCACCCAAGGGAGACAGGGGTTAACCGGGGAGCTGTTTTTT.